This TCR beta chain was identified during a study of regulatory T cells in long-lasting Graves disease (dated by TCRdb to about 2021). About the investigation overall: To count as having persistent Graves' disease, a patient had to have received antithyroid drug treatment for over 5 years with TSH receptor autoantibodies remaining persistently positive. Patients with persistent Graves' disease were compared with patients with newly diagnosed Graves' disease using TCR sequencing and RNA sequencing of peripheral blood. A total of roughly 33 samples underwent TCR sequencing: about 13 from persistent and about 20 from newly diagnosed Graves' disease patients. In the clinical cohort, patients with persistent Graves' disease had used antithyroid drugs for an average of about 10.3 years. The study was registered as a clinical trial and conducted in China. General findings and caveats noted by the study authors: The authors noted that the small sample size was a limitation that may lower accuracy. Compared with newly diagnosed patients, persistent Graves' disease patients had lower TCR Shannon entropy and fewer highly expanded clones, which suggests clonal expansion. Because the primary lesion, thyroid tissue, could not be accessed, the study looked at peripheral blood alone. A larger number of public clonotypes was shared among persistent patients (fewer than 3,000) than among newly diagnosed patients (around 880). Sequencing and analysis were restricted to the TCR beta chain. TRBV28, TRBJ1-2 and TRBJ2-5 were preferentially used in persistent disease, while TRBV20-1 and TRBJ2-1 were favored in newly diagnosed disease.

The method was multiplex PCR. The reads were generated on an Illumina HiSeq 4000. iRepertoire HTBI primers and Arm-PCR amplification of CDR3 regions were used to construct TCR beta libraries. Before sequencing, the PCR products underwent gel purification. The paper's processing steps were these. A total of roughly 65 TRBV and 14 TRBJ segments were identified across samples and were used for gene usage analysis of CDR3 amino acid clonotypes. COPE and FqMerger were used to merge filtered high-quality paired reads into contigs. BLAST was used to align contigs to IMGT TRBV, TRBD and TRBJ reference genes, and CDR3 was defined according to IMGT. Any clonotype with a frequency above 0.1% was counted as a highly expanded clone. Shannon entropy served as the measure of repertoire diversity, while the Gini coefficient captured V-J evenness. Clonotypes shared by more than one individual were considered public. TCRdb took the public reads, trimmed them with fastp at Q25, ran MiXCR for clone calling and kept in-frame beta chains. All rows with the same CDR3 protein become a single entry with the most common DNA and genes. The V and J calls shown here were made by TCRdb, not taken from the authors' results. The sample table holds more than 350,000 distinct CDR3 sequences, of which 21% were seen once. The ten largest clones add up to 14% of the sample.

According to the study, the label for this sample's time point signals: persistent/refractory GD, antithyroid drugs over 5 years with positive TRAb. RNA was extracted from PBMCs in TRIzol for both TCR sequencing and RNA sequencing. Graves' disease was diagnosed according to American Thyroid Association guidelines. The patients came from an endocrinology department in Xi'an, China. From each patient, roughly 9 milliliters of peripheral blood was collected into an EDTA anticoagulant tube. PBMCs were isolated by Ficoll Paque Plus density gradient separation without further T cell sorting. An Agilent 2100 Bioanalyzer and agarose gel were used to check RNA quality, while a NanoDrop 2000 measured RNA concentration. A word on this clonotype: Which antigen it targets is not known. Base qualities are not recorded, but no much larger clone differs from it by a single base.

From the germline V gene (reference sequence), CDR1 is MNHEY and CDR2 is SMNVEV. Trimmed from V: 5 bases; trimmed from J: 1 base; junction bases lacking a gene match: 5. Including cysteine and phenylalanine, the CDR3 has 16 amino acids. CDR3 DNA is the only sequence kept; it has 48 bases, read in frame from the first base. Source: peripheral blood mononuclear cells (PBMCs), taken when the disease was refractory, from a patient treated with antithyroid drugs. This clonotype originated in a female donor with Graves disease. The chain is assembled from TRBV27 and TRBJ2-2; 9 bases in the junction line up with TRBD1. The base sequence is TGTGCCAGCAGTCCGCTGGACAGGGGGAACACCGGGGAGCTGTTTTTT. Its protein reads: CASSPLDRGNTGELFF.